The clone carrying this TCR beta chain occurred many times. The antigen is not known. V was trimmed by 4 bases and J by 3 bases, leaving 12 bases between them. CDR3 length: 13 residues. Germline CDR1 and CDR2: DFQATT and SNEGSKA (reference sequence). Patients between 18 and 65 years old had hyperthyroidism, newly diagnosed and lasting under 2 months. Diagnostic decisions used clinical symptoms, serum thyroxine and TRAb, thyroid ultrasound and orbital computed tomography. The PBMCs studied were ones that came from roughly 9.1 ml fresh peripheral blood. This specimen belongs to a study of T cells in Graves' hyperthyroidism and ophthalmopathy. Study-wide results and limits: In validation, the model predicted ophthalmopathy. These predictions came a median about 6.5 months before onset.

TCR beta CDR3 regions were amplified from RNA transcripts. First-round RT-PCR with HTBI primers amplified the TCR CDR3 region. MiXCR, applied by TCRdb to the multiplex PCR reads, yields one record per CDR3 protein. The table includes some 440,000 distinct CDR3 sequences, approximately 14% detected once. Sequenced sample: blood. The receptor comes from a young woman with Graves' hyperthyroidism. The chain links TRBV20-1 to TRBJ1-1; TRBD1 might be the D (6 bases). The CDR3 sequence: CSAIDTGHTEAFF. The DNA for the CDR3 is TGCAGTGCTATTGATACAGGGCACACTGAAGCTTTCTTT.